Listed here are 20 T cell receptor beta chains from one sample, sequenced in a study of T cell repertoires in cytomegalovirus infection. Each CDR3 protein gets one entry after TCRdb re-called the reads with MiXCR. The sample has 490,000 or so distinct CDR3 sequences; around 11% are singletons. Input material: PBMCs. Receptor source: a human donor in good health (CMV status not recorded). Some clones in this sample may be carry-over from other donors' samples.

This clonotype was counted only a few times. The DNA of the CDR3 is TGCAGTGCTAGAGATTCTAGCACAGGGGGCTCCTACGAGCAGTACTTC. This encodes CSARDSSTGGSYEQYF. V gene TRBV20-1 combines with J gene TRBJ2-7, with 8 bases aligning to TRBD1. CDR3 size: 16 residues. Per the germline V gene, CDR1 is DFQATT and CDR2 is SNEGSKA (reference sequence). V shed 0 bases, J shed 0 bases, and the junction held 7 bases outside the gene matches.

In this sample, this clonotype turned up many times. The CDR3 DNA sequence: TGCAGCGTTGAGAAAGGGCCAGATACGCAGTATTTT. Protein product: CSVEKGPDTQYF. The V gene is TRBV29-1, the J gene TRBJ2-3; no definite D call. The V end was cut by 3 bases, the J end by 4 bases, with 8 bases between. The CDR3 extends over 12 amino acids. Germline loops: CDR1 SQVTM, CDR2 ANQGSEA.

In its sample, this clonotype was seen a few times. J is TRBJ2-7 and V is TRBV7-9, with D maybe TRBD2 (6 bases). The CDR3 totals 14 residues. The germline V gene has CDR1 SEHNR and CDR2 FQNEAQ (reference sequence). V lost 1 base, J lost 7 bases, and 14 bases lay in between. The CDR3 DNA sequence: TGTGCCAGCAGCTTAGTGGGCGCGCGGGGAGAGCAGTACTTC. It translates to CASSLVGARGEQYF.

The chain has TRBV4-2 and TRBJ2-2, with D possibly TRBD2 on 6 matching bases. This CDR3 contains 17 residues. Germline values: CDR1 LGHNA, CDR2 YNFKEQ. Trimming took 0 bases from V and 3 from J, leaving 14 bases between them. The CDR3 loop reads CASSQEGGLLYTGELFF. Written as DNA, the CDR3 is TGTGCCAGCAGCCAAGAAGGCGGACTACTCTACACCGGGGAGCTGTTTTTT.

This clonotype was seen repeatedly, ten times or more. The chain links TRBV7-2 to TRBJ2-1; a weak D match, TRBD1 (5 bases). Germline V lookup: CDR1 SGHTA, CDR2 FQGNSA. This CDR3 has 13 residues. Trimming shortened V by 5 bases and J by 4 bases, and 9 bases separated the two germline ends. CDR3 sequence reads: CASSTTVYNEQFF. CDR3 nucleotides: TGTGCCAGCAGCACGACAGTTTACAATGAGCAGTTCTTC.

This clonotype was seen at least ten times. The J gene is TRBJ1-2, the V gene TRBV20-1, with TRBD1 matching 8 bases. The length of the CDR3 is 12 residues. Per germline, CDR1 DFQATT and CDR2 SNEGSKA (reference sequence). After removal of 2 bases from V and 8 bases from J, the junction contained 4 bases not matched to a gene. In nucleotides, the CDR3 is TGCAGTGCTAGACAGGGGGCAGGCGGCTACACCTTC. It codes for CSARQGAGGYTF.

The genes are TRBV19 and TRBJ1-2; no firm D call. Germline lookup yields CDR1 LNHDA and CDR2 SQIVND (reference sequence). The CDR3 is 13 amino acids. Between the trimmed V and J ends, which lost 6 bases and 5 bases, there was a span of 13 bases. CDR3 sequence reads: CASRGPKVYGYTF. The CDR3, as DNA: TGTGCCAGTAGGGGTCCGAAGGTGTATGGCTACACCTTC.

This clonotype was counted a few times. The chain is built from TRBV18 and TRBJ2-1; possibly TRBD2 for D (8 bases). Germline V gene sequence: CDR1 KGHSH, CDR2 LQKENI. With 4 bases removed from V and 8 bases from J, the gap between germline ends came to 18 bases. CDR3 length: 15 amino acids. The CDR3 nucleotides are TGTGCCAGCTCACTGGGACAGCGGGAGCTCGATGAGCAGTTCTTC. This translates into CASSLGQRELDEQFF.

This clonotype was seen only a few times. The chain combines TRBV19 with TRBJ1-1, with D unclear. Germline CDR1 and CDR2: LNHDA and SQIVND (reference sequence). Trimming shortened V by 1 base and J by 3 bases, and 12 bases separated the two germline ends. This CDR3 is 15 amino acids long. The chain's CDR3 is CASSIAIGQYTEAFF. Here the CDR3 DNA reads TGTGCCAGTAGTATAGCAATAGGGCAGTACACTGAAGCTTTCTTT.

As concerns this clonotype: This may be a read error, as it is one base from a much larger clone. The rearrangement uses TRBV6-2 or TRBV6-3 and TRBJ2-2, with TRBD2 as a possible D gene (5 bases). The CDR3 spans 17 residues. CDR1 MNHEY and CDR2 SVGEGT come from the germline V gene. CDR3 sequence: CASSLTPGKTNTGELFF. The CDR3 DNA reads TGTGCCAGTAGTTTAACCCCGGGAAAAACGAACACCGGGGAGCTGTTTTTT.

The table lists this clonotype with many counts. V usage is TRBV6-2 or TRBV6-3 and J usage is TRBJ2-1; TRBD2 might be the D (6 bases). CDR3 size: 17 residues. CDR1 and CDR2 from the germline V gene are MNHEY and SVGEGT. V dropped 0 bases and J dropped 0 bases, with 12 bases sitting between them. In DNA form, the CDR3 reads TGTGCCAGCAGTTACTCGACCGGGGGAGGCTCCTACAATGAGCAGTTCTTC. Residues: CASSYSTGGGSYNEQFF.

This clonotype was counted many times. The chain is built from TRBV12-5 and TRBJ1-2; 8 bases map to TRBD1. V trimming: 1 base; J trimming: 2 bases; junction bases outside the gene matches: 0. Per the germline V gene, CDR1 is LGHNT and CDR2 is FRNRAP. The length of the CDR3 is 14 residues. The CDR3 DNA follows: TGTGCTAGTGGTTTGGGACAGGGGAACTATGGCTACACCTTC. It is translated as CASGLGQGNYGYTF.

This clonotype was detected only once. One base away lies a much larger clone, so this may be a sequencing read error. This chain links TRBV2 with TRBJ1-2; D unclear. The CDR3 totals 15 residues. CDR1 is SNHLY, CDR2 FYNNEI, per germline. V shed 2 bases and J shed 9 bases, with 19 bases lying between them. The CDR3 here is CASSERVRTSLSYTF. CDR3 nucleotides: TGTGCCAGCAGTGAAAGGGTCCGGACCTCTCTTAGCTACACCTTC.

V is TRBV5-1 and J is TRBJ2-2; D is possibly TRBD1 or TRBD2 (5 bases each). This CDR3 comprises 15 residues. V shed 4 bases and J shed 3 bases, with 13 bases lying between them. From germline, CDR1 is SGHRS and CDR2 YFSETQ. The CDR3 protein is CASSTGTVDTGELFF. The DNA of the CDR3 is TGCGCCAGCAGCACCGGGACCGTCGACACCGGGGAGCTGTTTTTT.

There are many counts of this clonotype. The CDR3 spells CASSPQGMNTEAFF. CDR3 sequence (DNA): TGTGCCAGCAGCCCGCAGGGGATGAACACTGAAGCTTTCTTT. V usage is TRBV7-2 and J usage is TRBJ1-1; D possibly corresponds to TRBD1 (6 bases). Trimming left V 5 bases short and J 0 bases short, with 10 bases between. CDR1 is SGHTA and CDR2 is FQGNSA in the germline V gene. This CDR3 has 14 residues.

This clonotype has just a few counts. V usage is TRBV5-6 and J usage is TRBJ2-1, with a possible D match to TRBD1 (7 bases). V was pared by 2 bases and J by 7 bases, with 16 bases between. CDR1 is SGHDT, CDR2 YYEEEE, per germline. The CDR3 contains 15 residues. The CDR3 bases are TGTGCCAGCAGCTTTGGCGGGACAGCCCCAAATGAGCAGTTCTTC. Protein sequence: CASSFGGTAPNEQFF.

The chain links TRBV7-9 to TRBJ1-4; D unresolved. Germline lookup yields CDR1 SEHNR and CDR2 FQNEAQ (reference sequence). Trimming shortened V by 5 bases and J by 2 bases, and 9 bases separated the two germline ends. The CDR3 covers 14 residues. The CDR3 bases are TGTGCCAGCAGCCCACATCAGACTAATGAAAAACTGTTTTTT. It is translated as CASSPHQTNEKLFF.

This clonotype was seen repeatedly, ten times or more. In DNA, the CDR3 is TGTGCCAGCAGTGATCCCGGGACTGTGTATGGCTACACCTTC. Amino acid sequence: CASSDPGTVYGYTF. The chain is built from TRBV6-1 and TRBJ1-2; the D gene is possibly TRBD1 (5 bases). V was trimmed by 3 bases and J by 5 bases, leaving 13 bases between them. Per the germline V gene, CDR1 is MNHNS and CDR2 is SASEGT. The CDR3 is made up of 14 amino acids.

The V gene is TRBV11-2, the J gene TRBJ1-6; D perhaps matches TRBD1 (6 bases). CDR1 SGHAT and CDR2 FQNNGV come from the germline V gene. There are 16 residues in the CDR3. The ends were cut back, 6 bases at V and 6 bases at J, with 18 bases in the middle. The chain's CDR3 is CASRKTGSRGNSPLHF. CDR3 nucleotides: TGTGCCAGCAGAAAAACAGGGTCCCGGGGTAATTCACCCCTCCACTTT.

This clonotype was counted a few times. The V and J genes are TRBV10-3 and TRBJ2-1; 11 bases agree with TRBD2. This CDR3 region has 15 residues. The V and J ends lost 3 bases and 5 bases, in that order; junction bases with no gene match: 3. Germline CDR1 and CDR2: ENHRY and SYGVKD. CDR3 coding DNA: TGTGCCATCAGTGATCTTAGCGGGAGGGACAATGAGCAGTTCTTC. Its protein is CAISDLSGRDNEQFF.